This record looks at one TCR beta chain sequence and its context. The sample is drawn from a study of T cells in Graves' hyperthyroidism and ophthalmopathy. The TCR beta CDR3 regions underwent amplification using RNA transcripts as the source. Researchers ran a first-round RT-PCR on the TCR CDR3 using the HTBI primer set. TCRdb redid the calling of the multiplex PCR reads with MiXCR, one entry per CDR3 protein. In the table there are just over 550,000 distinct CDR3 sequences, about 45% of which are singletons. The CDR3 extends over 14 amino acids. The V gene's germline CDR1 is DFQATT and CDR2 SNEGSKA (reference sequence). Trimming cost V 6 bases and J 5 bases, with 19 bases left between them.

This sequence was found in a woman younger than 35 with Graves' hyperthyroidism. The specimen sequenced was peripheral blood or thyroid tissue (not recorded which). This rearrangement joins TRBV20-1 to TRBJ2-5; tentatively, D is TRBD1 (7 bases). The CDR3 reads CSARRQPGGETQYF. The CDR3 nucleotides read TGCAGTGCGAGAAGACAACCAGGGGGGGAGACCCAGTACTTC.